Below, one T cell receptor (beta chain) is given with its context. Antigen specificity is unknown. The sample originates from a study of graft-versus-host responses after intestinal transplantation. Measured with immunoSEQ multiplex PCR; TCRdb has only the in-frame clones, and not every one. The sample gives 80,000 to 100,000 clones, roughly 88% of which show up once; around 0.11% is in the top ten. General study findings and limits: Circulating GvH clone levels at their peak were associated with HvG declines (early post-transplant). Researchers found GvH clones in recipient marrow, and some showed up first in ileum or blood.

Deletions cut 4 bases from V and 4 bases from J, with 15 bases between. The CDR3 runs to 14 residues. Germline loops: CDR1 SGHRS, CDR2 YFSETQ. Specimen: unstimulated CD4+ T cells sorted from spleen or lymph node cells, collected before intestinal transplant. This chain joins TRBV5-1 and TRBJ2-7, with D maybe TRBD1 (5 bases). This TCR was sampled from a human donor who received an intestinal transplant. CDR3 DNA sequence: TGCGCCAGCAGCCTGGAAATAGACAGATACGAGCAGTACTTC. It encodes CASSLEIDRYEQYF.